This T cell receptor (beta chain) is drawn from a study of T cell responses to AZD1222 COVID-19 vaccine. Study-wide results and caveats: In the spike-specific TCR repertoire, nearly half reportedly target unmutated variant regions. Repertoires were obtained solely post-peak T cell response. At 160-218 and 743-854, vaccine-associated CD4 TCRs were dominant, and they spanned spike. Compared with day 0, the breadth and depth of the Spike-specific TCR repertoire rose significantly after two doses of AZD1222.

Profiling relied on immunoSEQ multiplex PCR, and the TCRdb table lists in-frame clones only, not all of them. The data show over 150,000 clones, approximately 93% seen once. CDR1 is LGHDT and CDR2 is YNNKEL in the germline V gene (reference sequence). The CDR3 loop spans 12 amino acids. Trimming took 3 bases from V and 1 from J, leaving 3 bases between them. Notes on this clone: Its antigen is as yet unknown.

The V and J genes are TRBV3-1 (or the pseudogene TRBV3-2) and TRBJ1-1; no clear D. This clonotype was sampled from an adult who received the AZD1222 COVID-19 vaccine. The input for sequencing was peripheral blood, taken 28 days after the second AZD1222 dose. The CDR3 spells CASSQTNTEAFF. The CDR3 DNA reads TGTGCCAGCAGCCAGACGAACACTGAAGCTTTCTTT.